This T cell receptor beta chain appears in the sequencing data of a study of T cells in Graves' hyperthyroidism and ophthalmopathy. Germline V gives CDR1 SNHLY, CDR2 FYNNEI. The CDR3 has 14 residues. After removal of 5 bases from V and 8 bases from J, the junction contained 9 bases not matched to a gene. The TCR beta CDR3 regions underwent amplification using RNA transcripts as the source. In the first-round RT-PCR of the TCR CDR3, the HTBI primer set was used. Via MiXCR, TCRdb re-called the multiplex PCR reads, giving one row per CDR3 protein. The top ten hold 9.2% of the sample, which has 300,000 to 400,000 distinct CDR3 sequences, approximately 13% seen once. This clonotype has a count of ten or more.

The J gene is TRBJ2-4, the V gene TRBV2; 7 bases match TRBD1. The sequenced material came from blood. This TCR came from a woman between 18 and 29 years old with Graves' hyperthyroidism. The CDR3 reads CASSMNRGPDIQYF. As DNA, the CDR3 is TGTGCCAGCAGTATGAACAGGGGACCGGACATTCAGTACTTC.